This section outlines one T cell receptor beta chain sequence together with its context. This clonotype was seen at least ten times. Its antigen target is currently unknown. A read error may explain this, as a much larger clone is one base away. Ophthalmopathy patients were characterized by moderately to severely active disease, a Clinical Activity Score of at least 3, a NOSPECS grade of at least 4, and a disease duration under 3 months. Patients were excluded if they had other autoimmune diseases, uncontrolled infections, pregnancy or lactation. Diagnosis was based on clinical symptoms, serum thyroxine, TRAb, thyroid ultrasound and orbital computed tomography. Using Ficoll-Paque density gradient centrifugation, PBMCs were isolated from about 9.4 ml of fresh peripheral blood. Trizol reagent was used to extract the total RNA, and its quality was then checked on an Agilent 2100 Bioanalyzer. The data stem from a study of Graves' ophthalmopathy and Graves' hyperthyroidism (dated by TCRdb to about 2018). As for the study more broadly: Peripheral blood was collected before any treatment was given, at the time of initial diagnosis. TCR beta repertoire signatures were used to distinguish Graves' ophthalmopathy from Graves' hyperthyroidism and to predict progression to ophthalmopathy. In total, approximately 130 blood samples were TCR-sequenced: roughly 45 ophthalmopathy, 75 hyperthyroidism and approximately 17 hyperthyroidism-to-ophthalmopathy patients. To explore V-J signatures that separate ophthalmopathy from hyperthyroidism, a discovery set of more than 95 patients was enrolled, consisting of 43 with ophthalmopathy and about 60 with stable hyperthyroidism. For independent validation, a separate cohort was made up of roughly 19 hyperthyroidism patients plus 17 patients who later progressed from hyperthyroidism to ophthalmopathy. In about 6 hyperthyroidism patients, T-cell repertoires of thyroid tissue and blood were compared. After sampling, hyperthyroidism patients received methimazole starting at 30 mg daily, and ophthalmopathy patients received high-dose intravenous methylprednisolone.

Results the study describes overall, beyond this receptor: Sample size was not predetermined statistically, and investigators were not blinded to group allocation. In cross-validation, the 13-signature model distinguished ophthalmopathy from stable hyperthyroidism with about 88% sensitivity and around 82% specificity, and in the test set the corresponding values were roughly 80% and 76%. In validation, the model predicted ophthalmopathy progression with about 71% sensitivity and roughly 72% specificity; 12 predicted patients were CT-confirmed with GO in a median of approximately six months. Most of the expanded thyroid clonotypes with a frequency above 0.001 were also detected in blood, and it was suggested that the thyroid immune response may be reflected by blood repertoires.

There are 12 amino acids in the CDR3, from cysteine to phenylalanine inclusive. Kept here is only the CDR3 DNA, which spans 36 bases and is read in frame from base 1. Reading the germline V gene gives CDR1 SQVTM and CDR2 ANQGSEA. For repertoire sequencing, TCR beta CDR3 regions were amplified from RNA transcripts. HTBI primers and the Qiagen OneStep RT-PCR kit were used in a first-round RT-PCR, which was followed by a second-round multiplex PCR, size selection and purification. Libraries were sequenced on an Illumina HiSeq2000 using paired-end 100 bp reads. The paper's processing steps were these. SOAPnuke was used to process the reads, throwing out any read that had adapters, had uncalled bases, had a mean Phred below 15, or lacked an exact constant-primer or identifier match. COPE v1.2.5 was used to merge the high-quality paired reads. Clonotypes were defined as unique nucleotide sequences and were aligned to IMGT TRB V, D and J references using MiTCR v1.1. The analysis was limited to V-J combinations with a frequency above 0.0001, which together covered 99% to 99.2% of the repertoires. A TCR clonal expansion and chaos score per V-J combination was defined as the ratio of F50 clonal expansion to chaos observed in the TCRdist matrix. Welch's t-statistics and random forest were used to reduce features to approximately 13 V-J combinations, which were fed into a naive Bayes classifier. The similarity between thyroid and blood repertoires was quantified using the Morisita-Horn index. TCRdb trimmed public reads at Q25 via fastp, called clones via MiXCR and kept in-frame beta chains. Entries that share a CDR3 protein sequence are merged under the most common genes and DNA. V and J calls and clone size were set by TCRdb, not the authors. Here the sample has hundreds of thousands of distinct CDR3 sequences; over 40% occur a single time. The top ten clones comprise 2.5% to 3.5% of the sample.

The TCR originated in an adult man with Graves' ophthalmopathy. Recombination joined TRBV29-1 with TRBJ2-7, with the D gene uncertain. The sequenced sample consisted of peripheral blood. The nucleotide sequence reads as follows: TGCAGCGTTGTACTCCCCGTATACGAGCAGTGCTTC. Its translation reads: CSVVLPVYEQCF.